This entry lists 24 T cell receptor beta chains sequenced from one sample in a study of blood T cells in healthy people across ages (dated by TCRdb to the mid-2010s). Libraries were built with 5' RACE. This sample was sequenced with an Illumina HiSeq 2500. A second PCR of roughly 7 to 12 cycles was run with a J-beta primer mix and a sample-barcoded 5' primer. TCRdb trimmed the raw reads at Q25, called clones with MiXCR and kept productive beta chains. Rows with a matching CDR3 protein are joined into one entry that keeps the most common DNA and genes. The sample table holds almost 1 million distinct CDR3 sequences, of which roughly 51% were seen once. Around a fifth of the sample belongs to the ten largest clones. The specimen sequenced was blood. The receptor set was obtained from a woman in her fifties or sixties in good health.

A few counts support this clonotype. The V gene is TRBV4-1, the J gene TRBJ1-2; 7 bases are shared with TRBD1. The germline V gene encodes CDR1 MGHRA and CDR2 YSYEKL. The CDR3 has 14 amino acids. The V and J ends lost 2 bases and 7 bases, in that order; junction bases with no gene match: 7. The CDR3 loop reads CASSQPRTGGGYTF. CDR3 DNA: TGCGCCAGCAGCCAACCACGGACAGGCGGTGGCTACACCTTC.

The chain combines TRBV7-2 with TRBJ2-1; TRBD1 agrees at 10 bases. The CDR3 loop spans 12 amino acids. The J segment lost 5 bases and the V segment lost 9 bases, leaving 1 base of the junction unmatched. Per the germline V gene, CDR1 is SGHTA and CDR2 is FQGNSA. This CDR3 reads CARGQGDNEQFF. In nucleotides, the CDR3 is TGTGCCAGAGGACAGGGGGACAATGAGCAGTTCTTC.

This clonotype was detected a few times. This chain joins TRBV6-2 or TRBV6-3 and TRBJ2-5; the match to TRBD2 covers 7 bases. Germline CDR1 MNHEY, CDR2 SVGEGT. This CDR3 has 14 amino acids. The V and J ends lost 7 bases and 1 base, in that order; junction bases with no gene match: 6. Here the CDR3 reads CASTLVAGQETQYF. CDR3 DNA sequence: TGTGCCAGCACTCTGGTAGCGGGCCAAGAGACCCAGTACTTC.

This clonotype was seen a handful of times. The gene calls are TRBV20-1 and TRBJ2-7; 11 bases agree with TRBD2. CDR1 DFQATT and CDR2 SNEGSKA come from the germline V gene (reference sequence). V shed 5 bases, J shed 3 bases, and the junction held 6 bases outside the gene matches. The CDR3 sequence is 14 residues long. The CDR3 loop is CSASGTSGLYEQYF. DNA of the CDR3: TGCAGTGCTTCCGGGACTAGCGGCCTCTACGAGCAGTACTTC.

The chain carries TRBV7-9 and TRBJ2-7; a possible D gene is TRBD2 (6 bases). The V gene's germline CDR1 is SEHNR and CDR2 FQNEAQ (reference sequence). V lost 6 bases and J lost 4, with 16 bases in between. This CDR3 has 14 amino acids. The CDR3 bases are TGTGCCAGCAGATCACCGGGACTGATTTACGAGCAGTACTTC. It is translated as CASRSPGLIYEQYF.

The V gene is TRBV6-5, the J gene TRBJ1-2; 7 positions match TRBD1. The CDR3 runs 13 residues. Germline V gives CDR1 MNHEY, CDR2 SVGAGI. The ends lost 8 bases at V and 12 bases at J; junction bases unmatched: 15. The CDR3 reads CASFPLGTAEHTF. DNA of the CDR3: TGTGCCAGCTTCCCGCTTGGGACAGCTGAACACACCTTC.

The chain joins TRBV2 to TRBJ2-5; D not resolved. With 6 bases removed from V and 4 bases from J, the gap between germline ends came to 15 bases. CDR1 and CDR2 from the germline V gene are SNHLY and FYNNEI. The CDR3 extends over 14 amino acids. CDR3 in DNA: TGTGCCAGCAGCGTGGGGTTCGGGTTAGAGACCCAGTACTTC. It encodes CASSVGFGLETQYF. The full variable domain, rest sourced from reference TRBV2 and TRBJ2-5, is EPEVTQTPSHQVTQMGQEVILRCVPISNHLYFYWYRQILGQKVEFLVSFYNNEISEKSEIFDDQFSVERPDGSNFTLKIRSTKLEDSAMYFCASSVGFGLETQYFGPGTRLLVL.

The chain carries TRBV9 and TRBJ2-1; 9 bases are shared with TRBD2. Germline values: CDR1 SGDLS, CDR2 YYNGEE. V gave up 3 bases and J gave up 7 bases; unmatched junction bases: 8. The CDR3 sequence is 15 residues long. The DNA of the CDR3 is TGTGCCAGCAGCGAAGGTAGCGGGAGTATAAATGAGCAGTTCTTC. This encodes CASSEGSGSINEQFF. Based on the CDR3 plus reference TRBV9 and TRBJ2-1, the full variable domain is DSGVTQTPKHLITATGQRVTLRCSPRSGDLSVYWYQQSLDQGLQFLIQYYNGEERAKGNILERFSAQQFPDLHSELNLSSLELGDSALYFCASSEGSGSINEQFFGPGTRLTVL.

This clonotype showed up just a few times. DNA of the CDR3: TGCAGTGCTAGCCGTCTGACAGGGGTTAACTATGGCTACACCTTC. The encoded protein is CSASRLTGVNYGYTF. The V call is TRBV20-1, the J call TRBJ1-2; TRBD1 agrees at 8 bases. The germline V gene has CDR1 DFQATT and CDR2 SNEGSKA (reference sequence). V dropped 3 bases and J dropped 1; count of bases not matched to a gene: 7. The CDR3 has 15 amino acids.

This chain connects TRBV6-2 or TRBV6-3 to TRBJ2-7; 7 nucleotides line up with TRBD2. The J call is doubtful: the DNA matches TRBJ2-5 better. The CDR3 has 15 amino acids. Germline assignment: CDR1 MNHEY and CDR2 SVGEGT. The CDR3 is CASSYAGVARETQYF. The CDR3 nucleotides read TGTGCCAGCAGTTACGCGGGAGTCGCAAGAGAGACCCAGTACTTC.

This clonotype has only a few counts. The J gene is TRBJ2-5, the V gene TRBV6-1; 10 bases fit TRBD2. The CDR3 totals 14 residues. V shed 7 bases and J 5 bases; nucleotides not matched to a gene: 7. CDR1 is MNHNS and CDR2 is SASEGT in the germline V gene. The CDR3 region is CASTSSGSWETQYF. In DNA form, the CDR3 reads TGTGCCAGCACGTCTAGCGGGAGTTGGGAGACCCAGTACTTC.

This clonotype showed up just a few times. The chain couples TRBV9 to TRBJ2-5; no firm D call. Trimming removed 0 bases at V and 7 bases at J, with 10 bases between. This CDR3 is 13 amino acids long. The V gene's germline CDR1 is SGDLS and CDR2 YYNGEE. The CDR3 DNA follows: TGTGCCAGCAGCGTAGACTCCCAGAGGACCCAGTACTTC. Translation gives CASSVDSQRTQYF.

This chain links TRBV7-9 with TRBJ2-4, with D possibly matching TRBD1 (5 bases). The J call is in doubt because the DNA end fits TRBJ2-7 better. Germline V CDR1 and CDR2: SEHNR, FQNEAQ (reference sequence). The CDR3 totals 13 residues. CDR3 DNA: TGTGCCAGCAGCTCCAGGGTTGAGGCCGAGCAGTACTTC. This sequence encodes CASSSRVEAEQYF.

The rearrangement links TRBV28 to TRBJ2-4; weak D call: TRBD1 (6 bases). TRBJ2-7 explains the end of the DNA better; the J call may be wrong. This CDR3 is built from 15 residues. CDR1 and CDR2 from the germline V gene are MDHEN and SYDVKM. The CDR3 DNA reads as TGTGCCAGCAGTTTGCTACAGGGTTTTACCTACGAGCAGTACTTC. Translating gives CASSLLQGFTYEQYF.

For the CDR3, the DNA is TGTGCCAGCAGCGCCAAACAGGGGATAGTGGAGACCCAGTACTTC. Its protein product is CASSAKQGIVETQYF. This sequence joins TRBV7-6 and TRBJ2-5; 7 bases line up with TRBD1. Germline loops: CDR1 SGHVS, CDR2 FNYEAQ. The CDR3 is 15 amino acids. The ends lost 5 bases at V and 5 bases at J; junction bases unmatched: 11.

The V and J genes are TRBV7-9 and TRBJ2-1; 10 nucleotides line up with TRBD1. Germline assignment: CDR1 SEHNR and CDR2 FQNEAQ (reference sequence). There are 15 residues in the CDR3. With 2 bases clipped from V and 6 bases from J, the junction kept 4 bases outside the gene matches. The CDR3 DNA reads TGTGCCAGCAGCTTAAGGACAGGGGGGACCAATGAGCAGTTCTTC. Encoded protein: CASSLRTGGTNEQFF.

V gene TRBV28 combines with J gene TRBJ2-2, with 9 bases matching TRBD1. The CDR3 totals 16 residues. V trimming: 5 bases; J trimming: 6 bases; junction bases outside the gene matches: 10. Germline assignment: CDR1 MDHEN and CDR2 SYDVKM. CDR3 bases: TGTGCCAGCAGTCCTACCTTTGGACAGGGGTCCGGGGAGCTGTTTTTT. Amino acid sequence: CASSPTFGQGSGELFF.

The V and J genes are TRBV29-1 and TRBJ1-1; 7 positions agree with TRBD1. CDR1 and CDR2 from the germline V gene are SQVTM and ANQGSEA. The trim removed 5 bases at V and 0 bases at J, leaving 3 bases unmatched. The CDR3 covers 13 residues. The CDR3 reads CSVPGQLNTEAFF. The CDR3 DNA reads as TGCAGCGTTCCGGGACAGCTGAACACTGAAGCTTTCTTT.

This clonotype was seen only once. The J gene is TRBJ1-4, the V gene TRBV12-3 or TRBV12-4, with TRBD1 identical over 10 bases. The junction had 9 bases not matched to a gene; V was cut back by 6 bases and J by 8 bases. CDR3 length equals 15 residues. The CDR3 is CASSLDRGRPEKLFF. The CDR3 coding sequence is TGTGCCAGCAGCCTCGACAGGGGGCGACCCGAAAAACTGTTTTTT.

The rearrangement joins TRBV6-2 or TRBV6-3 to TRBJ1-2, with D perhaps TRBD1 (6 bases). The ends were cut back, 4 bases at V and 0 bases at J, with 12 bases in the middle. This CDR3 comprises 15 residues. Germline assignment: CDR1 MNHEY and CDR2 SVGEGT. The chain's CDR3 is CASSFSGAANYGYTF. The CDR3 region has the DNA TGTGCCAGCAGTTTTTCGGGGGCCGCTAACTATGGCTACACCTTC.

The rearrangement links TRBV9 to TRBJ2-7, with D possibly being TRBD2 (6 bases). This CDR3 has 14 residues. The germline CDR1 and CDR2 sequences are SGDLS and YYNGEE. V dropped 0 bases and J dropped 10 bases, with 17 bases sitting between them. CDR3 bases: TGTGCCAGCAGCGTAGCGGTAGCGGCGGGGTCCCAGTACTTC. Translated, it gives CASSVAVAAGSQYF.

V and J are TRBV28 and TRBJ2-3; D possibly corresponds to TRBD2 (5 bases). Trimming left V 6 bases short and J 6 bases short, with 10 bases between. The CDR3 extends over 12 amino acids. Germline CDR1 reads MDHEN; CDR2 reads SYDVKM. CDR3: CASSWRLDTQYF. CDR3 coding DNA: TGTGCCAGCAGCTGGAGGCTGGATACGCAGTATTTT.

V is TRBV6-2 or TRBV6-3 and J is TRBJ2-7, with D possibly TRBD2 on 6 matching bases. This CDR3 is 14 amino acids long. V lost 6 bases and J lost 5, with 17 bases in between. CDR1 is MNHEY, CDR2 SVGEGT, per germline. CDR3 DNA sequence: TGTGCCAGCAGGGACTACCCCACGAGGAACGAGCAGTACTTC. It codes for CASRDYPTRNEQYF.

CDR3 in amino acids: CASSESIQYF. CDR3 sequence (DNA): TGTGCCAGCAGTGAAAGCATTCAGTACTTC. The rearrangement joins TRBV6-1 to TRBJ2-4, with D unresolved. The germline V gene has CDR1 MNHNS and CDR2 SASEGT. The V end lost 2 bases, the J end lost 9 bases, and 2 bases lay between the germline ends. The CDR3 sequence is 10 residues long.